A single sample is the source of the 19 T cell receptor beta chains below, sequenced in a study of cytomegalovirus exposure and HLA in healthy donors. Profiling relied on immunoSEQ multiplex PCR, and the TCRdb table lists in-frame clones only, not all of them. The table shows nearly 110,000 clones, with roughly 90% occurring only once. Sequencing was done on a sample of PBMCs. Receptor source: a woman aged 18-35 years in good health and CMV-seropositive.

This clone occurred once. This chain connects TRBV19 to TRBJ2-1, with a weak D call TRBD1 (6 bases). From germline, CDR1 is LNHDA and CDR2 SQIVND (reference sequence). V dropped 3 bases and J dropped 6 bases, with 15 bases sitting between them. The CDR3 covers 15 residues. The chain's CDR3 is CASSMKTGKVNEQFF. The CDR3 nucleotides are TGTGCCAGTAGTATGAAAACAGGGAAGGTCAATGAGCAGTTCTTC.

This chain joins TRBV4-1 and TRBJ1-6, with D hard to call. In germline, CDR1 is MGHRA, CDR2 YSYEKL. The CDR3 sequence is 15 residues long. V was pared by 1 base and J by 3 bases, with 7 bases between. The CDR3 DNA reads TGCGCCAGCAGCCAAGGTTGGAGCTATAATTCACCCCTCCACTTT. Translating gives CASSQGWSYNSPLHF.

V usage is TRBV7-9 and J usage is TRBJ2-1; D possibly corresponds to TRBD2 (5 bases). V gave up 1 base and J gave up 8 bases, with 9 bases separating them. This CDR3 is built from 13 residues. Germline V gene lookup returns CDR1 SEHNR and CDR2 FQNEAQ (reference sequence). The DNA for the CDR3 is TGTGCCAGCAGCTTAGGGGGAGACGATGAGCAGTTCTTC. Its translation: CASSLGGDDEQFF.

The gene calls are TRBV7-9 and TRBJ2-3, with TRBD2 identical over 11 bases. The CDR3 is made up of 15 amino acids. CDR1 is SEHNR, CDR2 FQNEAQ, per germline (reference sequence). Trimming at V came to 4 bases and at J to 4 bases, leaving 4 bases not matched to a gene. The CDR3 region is CASSSEGLAADTQYF. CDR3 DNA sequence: TGTGCCAGCAGCTCCGAGGGACTAGCGGCAGATACGCAGTATTTT.

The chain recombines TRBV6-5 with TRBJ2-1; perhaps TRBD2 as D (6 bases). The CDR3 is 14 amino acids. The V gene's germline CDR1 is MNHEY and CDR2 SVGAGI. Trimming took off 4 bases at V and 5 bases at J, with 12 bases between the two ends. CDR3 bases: TGTGCCAGCAGTTCGCGGGGAGTCGACAATGAGCAGTTCTTC. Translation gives CASSSRGVDNEQFF.

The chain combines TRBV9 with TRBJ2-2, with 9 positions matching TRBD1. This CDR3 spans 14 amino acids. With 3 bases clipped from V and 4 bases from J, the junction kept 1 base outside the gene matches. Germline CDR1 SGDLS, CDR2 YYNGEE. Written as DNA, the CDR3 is TGTGCCAGCAGCGGGGGACAGGGCACCGGGGAGCTGTTTTTT. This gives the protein CASSGGQGTGELFF.

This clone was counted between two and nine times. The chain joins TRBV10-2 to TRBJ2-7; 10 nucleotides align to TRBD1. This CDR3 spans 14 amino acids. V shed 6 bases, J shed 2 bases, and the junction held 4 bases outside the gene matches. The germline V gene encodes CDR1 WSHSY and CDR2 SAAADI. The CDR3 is CASRRQGAPYEQYV. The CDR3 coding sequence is TGCGCCAGCAGACGACAGGGGGCACCCTACGAGCAGTACGTC.

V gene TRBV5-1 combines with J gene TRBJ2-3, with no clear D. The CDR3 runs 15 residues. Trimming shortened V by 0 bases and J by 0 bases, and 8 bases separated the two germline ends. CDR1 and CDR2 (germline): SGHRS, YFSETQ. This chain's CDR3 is CASSLAKASTDTQYF. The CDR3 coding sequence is TGCGCCAGCAGCTTGGCCAAAGCTAGCACAGATACGCAGTATTTT.

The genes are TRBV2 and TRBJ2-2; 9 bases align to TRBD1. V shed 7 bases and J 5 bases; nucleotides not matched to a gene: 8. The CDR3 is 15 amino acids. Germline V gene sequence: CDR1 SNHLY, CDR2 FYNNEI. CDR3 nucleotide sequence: TGTGCCAGCAATATCGGACAGGGGAGGACCGGGGAGCTGTTTTTT. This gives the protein CASNIGQGRTGELFF.

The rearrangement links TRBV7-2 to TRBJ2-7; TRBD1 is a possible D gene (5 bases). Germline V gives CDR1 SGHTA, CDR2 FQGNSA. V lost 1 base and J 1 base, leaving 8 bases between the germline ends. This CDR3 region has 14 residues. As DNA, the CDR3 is TGTGCCAGCAGCTTAGAGTCAGGGTCCTACGAGCAGTACGTC. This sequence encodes CASSLESGSYEQYV.

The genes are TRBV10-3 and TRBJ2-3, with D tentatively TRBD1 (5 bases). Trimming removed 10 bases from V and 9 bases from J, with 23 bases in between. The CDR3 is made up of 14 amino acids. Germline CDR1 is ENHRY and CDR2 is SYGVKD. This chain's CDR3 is CATQGPQGGTTQYF. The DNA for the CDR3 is TGTGCCACCCAGGGCCCGCAGGGTGGTACCACGCAGTATTTT.

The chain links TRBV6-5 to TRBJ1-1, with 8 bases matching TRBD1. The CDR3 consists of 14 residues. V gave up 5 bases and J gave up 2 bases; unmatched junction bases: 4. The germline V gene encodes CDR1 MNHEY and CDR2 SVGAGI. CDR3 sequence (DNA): TGTGCCAGCAGTCTACAGGGGGTTAACACTGAAGCTTTCTTT. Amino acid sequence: CASSLQGVNTEAFF.

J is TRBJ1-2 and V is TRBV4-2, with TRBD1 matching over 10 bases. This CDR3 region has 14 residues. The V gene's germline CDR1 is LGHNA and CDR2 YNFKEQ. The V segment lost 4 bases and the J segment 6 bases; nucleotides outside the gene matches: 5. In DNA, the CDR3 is TGTGCCAGCAGCCCAGGGACAGGGGACAATGGCTACACCTTC. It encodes CASSPGTGDNGYTF.

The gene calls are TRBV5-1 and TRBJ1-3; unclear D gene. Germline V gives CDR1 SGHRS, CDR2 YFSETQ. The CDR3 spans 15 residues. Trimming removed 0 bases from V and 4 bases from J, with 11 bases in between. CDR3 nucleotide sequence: TGCGCCAGCAGCTTGGCCTTGACAACGGGAAACACCATATATTTT. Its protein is CASSLALTTGNTIYF. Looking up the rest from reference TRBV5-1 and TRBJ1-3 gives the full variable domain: KAGVTQTPRYLIKTRGQQVTLSCSPISGHRSVSWYQQTPGQGLQFLFEYFSETQRNKGNFPGRFSGRQFSNSRSEMNVSTLELGDSALYLCASSLALTTGNTIYFGEGSWLTVV.

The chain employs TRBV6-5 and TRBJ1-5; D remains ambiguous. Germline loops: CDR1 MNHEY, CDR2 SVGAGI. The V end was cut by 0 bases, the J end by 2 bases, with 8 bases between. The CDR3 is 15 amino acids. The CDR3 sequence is CASSYSQEGNQPQHF. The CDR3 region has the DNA TGTGCCAGCAGTTACTCCCAGGAGGGCAATCAGCCCCAGCATTTT.

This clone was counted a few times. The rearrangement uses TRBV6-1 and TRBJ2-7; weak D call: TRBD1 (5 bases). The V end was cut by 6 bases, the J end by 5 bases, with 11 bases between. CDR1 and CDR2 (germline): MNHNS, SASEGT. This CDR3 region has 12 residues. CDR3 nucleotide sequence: TGTGCCAGCAGCCAAGGGGCGGACGAGCAGTACTTC. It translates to CASSQGADEQYF.

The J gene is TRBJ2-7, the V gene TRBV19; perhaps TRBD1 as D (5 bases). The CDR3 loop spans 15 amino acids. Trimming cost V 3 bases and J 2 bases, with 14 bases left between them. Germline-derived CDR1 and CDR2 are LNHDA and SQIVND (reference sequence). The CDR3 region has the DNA TGTGCCAGTAGTATTATGTCAGGGCCCACCTACGAGCAGTACTTC. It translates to CASSIMSGPTYEQYF. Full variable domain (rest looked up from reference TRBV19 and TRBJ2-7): DGGITQSPKYLFRKEGQNVTLSCEQNLNHDAMYWYRQDPGQGLRLIYYSQIVNDFQKGDIAEGYSVSREKKESFPLTVTSAQKNPTAFYLCASSIMSGPTYEQYFGPGTRLTVT.

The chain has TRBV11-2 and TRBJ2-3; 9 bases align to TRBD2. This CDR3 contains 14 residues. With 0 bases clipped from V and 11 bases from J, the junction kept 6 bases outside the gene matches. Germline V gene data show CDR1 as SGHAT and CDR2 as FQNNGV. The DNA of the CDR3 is TGTGCCAGCAGCTTAGAGGCGGGGGGGTATAGGCAGTATTTT. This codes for CASSLEAGGYRQYF. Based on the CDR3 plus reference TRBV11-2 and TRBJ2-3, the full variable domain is EAGVAQSPRYKIIEKRQSVAFWCNPISGHATLYWYQQILGQGPKLLIQFQNNGVVDDSQLPKDRFSAERLKGVDSTLKIQPAKLEDSAVYLCASSLEAGGYRQYFGPGTRLTVL.

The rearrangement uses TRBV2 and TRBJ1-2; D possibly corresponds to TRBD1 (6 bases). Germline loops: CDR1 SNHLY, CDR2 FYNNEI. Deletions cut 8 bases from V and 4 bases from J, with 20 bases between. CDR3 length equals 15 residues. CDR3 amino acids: CASAGAGPSVYGYTF. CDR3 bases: TGTGCCAGCGCGGGGGCAGGCCCGTCTGTCTATGGCTACACCTTC. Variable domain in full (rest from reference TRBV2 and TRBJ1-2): EPEVTQTPSHQVTQMGQEVILRCVPISNHLYFYWYRQILGQKVEFLVSFYNNEISEKSEIFDDQFSVERPDGSNFTLKIRSTKLEDSAMYFCASAGAGPSVYGYTFGSGTRLTVV.